This T cell receptor (beta chain) is drawn from a study of tumor-infiltrating lymphocytes in primary liver carcinoma. Findings of the study overall: About 7.5-25% of top clones, no more, were shared by all five regions.

The template, around 520 ng total RNA, yielded TCR beta cDNA made with a constant-region primer. Generation of the TCR beta libraries relied on three nested multiplex PCR rounds using slightly modified ARM-PCR. TRBV1-TRBV30 forward and Cbeta reverse primers drove the first two roughly 10-cycle rounds. TCRdb called the multiplex PCR reads again in MiXCR, with one record for every CDR3 protein. The table records about 100,000 distinct CDR3 sequences, about 67% of them present only once. Bulk tissue was left unsorted, and RNA and DNA were co-extracted from 20-30 mg of it. Only a few counts were recorded for this clonotype. Its antigen remains unknown. This could be a read error, since a much larger clone is one nucleotide away. CDR3 length: 10 residues. CDR1 is SGHAT and CDR2 is FQNNGV in the germline V gene.

The chain joins TRBV11-2 to TRBJ2-7, with D unclear. The clonotype originates from a woman in her fifties or sixties with primary liver carcinoma and hepatitis B virus infection. Sequences were obtained from liver tumor tissue from sampling region 2. Subset indicated: tumor region T2, inferior pole. CDR3 loop: CACSLGKQYF. In DNA form, the CDR3 reads TGTGCCTGCAGCCTGGGAAAGCAGTACTTC.